These T cell receptor beta chains were read from a single sample in a study of cytomegalovirus exposure and HLA in healthy donors. TCRdb's table, derived via immunoSEQ multiplex PCR, lists solely in-frame clones and lacks some. The data contain more than 200,000 clones, over 75% of them singletons. The source material was PBMCs. The receptor source for this set is a girl aged 2-15 years in good health and CMV-seronegative. CDR3s include the opening cysteine and the closing phenylalanine or tryptophan. The D gene is left open where the match is weak. Size values are once, few and many counts, or a class for expanded clones, and some rows have none.

clone_size | j_call | d_call | v_call | cdr3_aa | cdr3_nt
. | TRBJ2-1 | . | TRBV2 | CASLTETSYNEQFF | TGTGCCAGTCTGACAGAAACCTCCTACAATGAGCAGTTCTTC
. | TRBJ1-5 | . | TRBV5-6 | CASSLAGEPQHF | TGTGCCAGCAGCTTGGCGGGTGAGCCCCAGCATTTT
few | TRBJ1-1 | . | TRBV27 | CASSVTISENTEAFF | TGTGCCAGCAGTGTTACGATCAGCGAGAACACTGAAGCTTTCTTT
. | TRBJ1-1 | TRBD1 | TRBV7-3 | CASSFDREAEAFF | TGTGCCAGCAGCTTTGACAGGGAGGCTGAAGCTTTCTTT
. | TRBJ1-1 | TRBD1 | TRBV2 | CASSPPGQGGRVGAFF | TGTGCCAGCAGTCCCCCAGGACAGGGTGGAAGGGTAGGGGCTTTCTTT
. | TRBJ1-3 | . | TRBV5-1 | CASSLGLPSSGNTIYF | TGCGCCAGCAGCTTGGGCCTCCCGAGCTCTGGAAACACCATATATTTT
once | TRBJ1-6 | . | TRBV5-6 | CASSLGAMGNSPLHF | TGTGCCAGCAGCTTAGGGGCGATGGGGAATTCACCCCTCCACTTT
. | TRBJ2-1 | . | TRBV4-1 | CASSQGAGSEQFF | TGCGCCAGCAGCCAAGGTGCGGGGAGTGAGCAGTTCTTC
. | TRBJ1-2 | . | TRBV6-5 | CASSYSLDPYGYTF | TGTGCCAGCAGTTACTCGCTAGATCCCTATGGCTACACCTTC
. | TRBJ1-2 | . | TRBV14 | CASRGKTNYGYTF | TGTGCCAGCCGGGGGAAAACAAACTATGGCTACACCTTC
. | TRBJ2-3 | TRBD2 | TRBV7-2 | CASSITSGRDTQYF | TGTGCCAGCAGCATCACTAGCGGGAGGGATACGCAGTATTTT
. | TRBJ2-1 | TRBD1 | TRBV2 | CASTRVPRQGKRQFF | TGTGCCAGCACCCGCGTCCCTCGACAGGGCAAACGGCAGTTCTTC
. | TRBJ2-1 | TRBD2 | TRBV5-4 | CASSPIGTSGGASSYNEQFF | TGTGCCAGCAGTCCTATTGGGACTAGCGGGGGAGCGAGCTCCTACAATGAGCAGTTCTTC
. | TRBJ1-3 | . | TRBV10-2 | CASSESPRGNTIYF | TGCGCCAGCAGTGAGTCGCCCAGGGGAAACACCATATATTTT
. | TRBJ1-2 | . | TRBV6-6 | CASRGQDYGYTF | TGTGCCAGCAGGGGGCAGGACTATGGCTACACCTTC
. | TRBJ2-5 | TRBD1 | TRBV5-1 | CASSRQGGSETQYF | TGCGCCAGCAGCAGACAGGGGGGCTCAGAGACCCAGTACTTC
. | TRBJ2-3 | TRBD2 | TRBV6-6 | CASKRDLGTDTQYF | TGTGCCAGCAAGCGGGACTTAGGAACAGATACGCAGTATTTT
. | TRBJ2-1 | . | TRBV7-9 | CASSGTLVIEQFF | TGTGCCAGCAGCGGGACACTAGTTATCGAGCAGTTCTTC
. | TRBJ1-1 | . | TRBV19 | CASSVGAVRMNTEAFF | TGTGCCAGTAGTGTGGGGGCAGTGAGGATGAACACTGAAGCTTTCTTT
. | TRBJ2-7 | TRBD1 | TRBV6-5 | CASSPRTGGLEQYF | TGTGCCAGCAGCCCTCGGACAGGGGGCCTCGAGCAGTACTTC
. | TRBJ1-1 | TRBD1 | TRBV10-1 | CASSESRGQGSGAFF | TGCGCCAGCAGTGAGTCGAGGGGGCAAGGGAGCGGGGCTTTCTTT
. | TRBJ2-7 | TRBD2 | TRBV6-1 | CASSEAQLGLAGSYEQYF | TGTGCCAGCAGTGAAGCCCAGTTGGGCCTAGCGGGCTCCTACGAGCAGTACTTC
. | TRBJ2-3 | TRBD2 | TRBV7-9 | CASSKAAGGLADTQYF | TGTGCCAGCAGCAAGGCAGCGGGAGGGCTTGCAGATACGCAGTATTTT
. | TRBJ1-6 | . | TRBV5-1 | CASSTSSYNSPLHF | TGCGCCAGCAGCACCAGCTCCTATAATTCACCCCTCCACTTT
once | TRBJ1-1 | . | TRBV2 | CASSDRGRNTEAFF | TGTGCCAGCAGCGACCGGGGTCGGAACACTGAAGCTTTCTTT
. | TRBJ2-7 | TRBD1 | TRBV28 | CASSPSTTGTYEQYF | TGTGCCAGCAGTCCCTCAACGACAGGGACCTACGAGCAGTACTTC
. | TRBJ2-7 | . | TRBV10-3 | CAISHREAYEQYF | TGTGCCATCAGTCACAGGGAAGCCTACGAGCAGTACTTC
few | TRBJ2-7 | TRBD2 | TRBV10-3 | CAISARGGAYEQYF | TGTGCCATCAGCGCGCGCGGGGGGGCCTACGAGCAGTACTTC
. | TRBJ2-1 | . | TRBV29-1 | CSVDRGSSYNEQFF | TGCAGCGTTGATAGGGGGAGCTCCTACAATGAGCAGTTCTTC
. | TRBJ1-2 | . | TRBV27 | CASSFTPLDSFYGYTF | TGTGCCAGCAGTTTTACCCCCCTGGACAGCTTCTATGGCTACACCTTC
. | TRBJ1-6 | TRBD1 | TRBV5-1 | CASSLEPGGNSPLHF | TGCGCCAGCAGCTTGGAACCAGGGGGCAATTCACCCCTCCACTTT
. | TRBJ1-4 | . | TRBV5-4 | CASSLSQSEKLFF | TGTGCCAGCAGCTTGAGTCAGTCTGAAAAACTGTTTTTT
few | TRBJ2-3 | . | TRBV6-6 | CASRPLGRADTQYF | TGTGCCAGCAGGCCACTAGGTCGGGCAGATACGCAGTATTTT
. | TRBJ1-5 | . | TRBV7-9 | CASSLDGGGNQPQHF | TGTGCCAGCAGCTTAGACGGGGGGGGAAATCAGCCCCAGCATTTT
. | TRBJ1-5 | TRBD1 | TRBV6-1 | CASSEGDRDNQPQHF | TGTGCCAGCAGTGAAGGGGACAGGGACAATCAGCCCCAGCATTTT
. | TRBJ2-7 | . | TRBV11-2 | CASSLYYEQYF | TGTGCCAGCAGCTTATACTACGAGCAGTACTTC
few | TRBJ2-6 | TRBD2 | TRBV7-7 | CASSPRGAGANVLTF | TGTGCCAGCAGCCCCCGGGGGGCTGGGGCCAACGTCCTGACTTTC
once | TRBJ2-7 | . | TRBV11-2 | CASSLDSFHEQYF | TGTGCCAGCAGCTTAGACAGTTTTCACGAGCAGTACTTC
. | TRBJ2-1 | . | TRBV9 | CASSGLAIAYNEQFF | TGTGCCAGCAGTGGGCTAGCGATTGCCTACAATGAGCAGTTCTTC
. | TRBJ2-7 | . | TRBV30 | CAWGRGSYEQYF | TGTGCCTGGGGTAGGGGCTCTTACGAGCAGTACTTC
. | TRBJ2-1 | . | TRBV4-1 | CASSSSTGGLYNEQFF | TGCGCCAGCAGCTCCTCAACGGGGGGCCTCTACAATGAGCAGTTCTTC
few | TRBJ1-6 | TRBD1 | TRBV11-2 | CASSRDRGYSPLHF | TGTGCCAGCAGCCGCGACAGGGGATATTCACCCCTCCACTTT
. | TRBJ2-3 | TRBD2 | TRBV2 | CAGHRTSGRRTDTQYF | TGTGCCGGCCACCGGACTAGCGGGAGGCGCACAGATACGCAGTATTTT
. | TRBJ1-1 | . | TRBV10-3 | CAISDRGEKAFF | TGTGCCATCAGTGATAGGGGCGAAAAAGCTTTCTTT
. | TRBJ1-2 | TRBD1 | TRBV5-4 | CASSLKGAQGYGYTF | TGTGCCAGCAGCTTGAAGGGGGCGCAAGGCTATGGCTACACCTTC
. | TRBJ1-2 | TRBD1 | TRBV4-1 | CASSQDAGTGMFYGYTF | TGCGCCAGCAGCCAAGACGCCGGGACAGGCATGTTCTATGGCTACACCTTC
. | TRBJ1-3 | . | TRBV27 | CASRSIQGNTIYF | TGTGCCAGCAGGTCAATACAGGGAAACACCATATATTTT
. | TRBJ2-5 | . | TRBV6-5 | CASSYSRGETQYF | TGTGCCAGCAGTTACTCACGGGGAGAGACCCAGTACTTC
. | TRBJ2-7 | . | TRBV7-8 | CASSLQGRGYEQYF | TGTGCCAGCAGCTTACAGGGCCGCGGCTACGAGCAGTACTTC
. | TRBJ1-5 | . | TRBV18 | CASSPGPNQPQHF | TGTGCCAGCTCACCAGGGCCTAATCAGCCCCAGCATTTT
. | TRBJ2-7 | TRBD2 | TRBV27 | CASSSGLAVHEQYF | TGTGCCAGCAGTAGTGGACTAGCGGTACACGAGCAGTACTTC
. | TRBJ1-1 | . | TRBV10-1 | CASSEGPRNTEAFF | TGCGCCAGCAGTGAGGGGCCTCGGAACACTGAAGCTTTCTTT